The clone carrying this T cell receptor (beta chain) was counted only a few times. TCRdb passed the RACE reads through MiXCR, listing each CDR3 protein once. The data show some 81,000 distinct CDR3 sequences, around a tenth seen once. J was trimmed by 5 bases and V by 7 bases; bases with no gene match: 5. CDR1 is SEHNR, CDR2 FQNEAQ, per germline (reference sequence). The CDR3 has 13 amino acids. The time point here: patch test 2, 6 weeks after DPC sensitization. Treatment described: therapeutic diphenylcyclopropenone sensitization with weekly scalp DPC. This sample stems from a study of human T cells and chemical hapten exposure. Study as a whole: Upper-back patches of 0.01% DPC were read at 6 days.

The J gene is TRBJ2-1, the V gene TRBV7-9, with TRBD1 identical over 7 bases. This sequence was found in a man aged 18 to 35 with alopecia areata. Some clones in this sample may be carry-over from other donors' samples. The material was whole blood, obtained in connection with sensitization to the hapten diphenylcyclopropenone (DPC). In DNA form, the CDR3 reads TGTGCCAGCATCACAGGGGATCACAATGAGCAGTTCTTC. Protein product: CASITGDHNEQFF.